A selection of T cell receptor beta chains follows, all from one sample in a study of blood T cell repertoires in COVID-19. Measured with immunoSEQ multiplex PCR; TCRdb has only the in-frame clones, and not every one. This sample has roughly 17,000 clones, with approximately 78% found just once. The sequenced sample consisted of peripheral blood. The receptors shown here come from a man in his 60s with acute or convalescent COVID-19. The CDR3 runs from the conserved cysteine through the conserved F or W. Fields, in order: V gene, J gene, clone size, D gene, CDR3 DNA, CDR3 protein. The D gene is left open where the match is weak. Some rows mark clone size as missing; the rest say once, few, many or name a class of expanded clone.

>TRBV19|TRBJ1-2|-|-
TGTGCCAGTAGTATAGGGGGCACATATGGCTACACCTTC
CASSIGGTYGYTF
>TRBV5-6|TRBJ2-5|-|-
TGTGCCAGCAGCTTGGTTGGTGCAGGAGAGACCCAGTACTTC
CASSLVGAGETQYF
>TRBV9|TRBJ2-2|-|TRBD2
TGTGCCAGCAGCGTCCCACTAGCGGGAGGAGGGGAGCTGTTTTTT
CASSVPLAGGGELFF
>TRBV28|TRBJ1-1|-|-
TGTGCCAGCAGTTTGATGAGCATGAACACTGAAGCTTTCTTT
CASSLMSMNTEAFF
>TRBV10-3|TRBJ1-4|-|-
TGTGCCATCAGTGAGAGACAGGCAACTAATGAAAAACTGTTTTTT
CAISERQATNEKLFF
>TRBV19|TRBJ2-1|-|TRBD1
TGTGCCAGTAGCCCGATTCCAGGACAGGGGGCGAATGAGCAGTTCTTC
CASSPIPGQGANEQFF
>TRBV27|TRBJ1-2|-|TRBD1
TGTGCCAGCAGTCGGACAGGGGTCGGCTACACCTTC
CASSRTGVGYTF
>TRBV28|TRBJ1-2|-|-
TGTGCCAGCAGTTCCCCATCTAAAGGCTACACCTTC
CASSSPSKGYTF
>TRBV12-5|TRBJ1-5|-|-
TGTGCTAGTGGTTTGGAGGGAGGGGGCAATCAGCCCCAGCATTTT
CASGLEGGGNQPQHF
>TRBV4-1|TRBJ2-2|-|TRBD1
TGCGCCAGCAGCCGATGGGACAGGGGAGAAGTCCCGAACACCGGGGAGCTGTTTTTT
CASSRWDRGEVPNTGELFF
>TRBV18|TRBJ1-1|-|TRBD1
TGTGCCAGCTCACCGGGGACAGCGTTAACTGGAGCTTTCTTT
CASSPGTALTGAFF
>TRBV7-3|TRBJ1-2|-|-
TGTGCCAGCAGCTTAACGAACGGGAAAGGCTACACCTTC
CASSLTNGKGYTF
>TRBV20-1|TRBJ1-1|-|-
TGCAGTGCTAGTTCGCTGGCAGGGGACACTGAAGCTTTCTTT
CSASSLAGDTEAFF
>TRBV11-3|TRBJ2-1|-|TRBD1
TGTGCCAGCAGCTTAGATTCGAGACAGGGTCCCTACAATGAGCAGTTCTTC
CASSLDSRQGPYNEQFF
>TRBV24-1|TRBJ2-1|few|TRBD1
TGTGCCACCAGTGAGACAGGGGGCGGAAACTACAATGAGCAGTTCTTC
CATSETGGGNYNEQFF
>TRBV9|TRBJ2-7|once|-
TGTGCCAGCAGCGTAGGAAAAGGGAGAAACGAGCAGTACTTC
CASSVGKGRNEQYF
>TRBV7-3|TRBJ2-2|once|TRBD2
TGTGCCAGCAGCTCGGGACTAGCGGGGTCTGGGGAGCTGTTTTTT
CASSSGLAGSGELFF
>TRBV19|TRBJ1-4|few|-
TGTGCCAGTAAAAGAGGTGGAGGGATTAATGGGGAAAAACTGTTTTTT
CASKRGGGINGEKLFF
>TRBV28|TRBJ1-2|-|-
TGTGCCAGCAGTTTGGGCCGGTATGGCTACACCTTC
CASSLGRYGYTF
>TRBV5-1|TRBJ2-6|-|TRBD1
TGCGCCAGCAGCCAAGGACAGGGAACCCCTGGGGCCAACGTCCTGACTTTC
CASSQGQGTPGANVLTF
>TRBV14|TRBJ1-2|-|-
TGTGCCAGCAGTCCCACAGGGTTACGAAACTATGGCTACACCTTC
CASSPTGLRNYGYTF
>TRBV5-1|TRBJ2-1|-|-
TGCGCCAGCAGCTTGGGTGTGGGGAGTGAGCAGTTCTTC
CASSLGVGSEQFF
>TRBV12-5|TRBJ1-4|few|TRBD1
TGTGCTAGTGCGGGACAGCCAAATGAAAAACTGTTTTTT
CASAGQPNEKLFF
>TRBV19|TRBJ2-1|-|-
TGTGCCAGTAGTCTCATATTACAGGGAGAGCAGTTCTTC
CASSLILQGEQFF
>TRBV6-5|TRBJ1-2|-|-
TGTGCCAGCAGTTACTCTGGGGGGGTGTCTGGCTACACCTTC
CASSYSGGVSGYTF